Described below is a single T cell receptor beta chain sequence and its context. The data derive from a study of blood T cell repertoires in COVID-19. Sequencing used immunoSEQ multiplex PCR; TCRdb keeps in-frame clones, though not all of them. Of approximately 200,000 clones listed, 81% were seen once; the top ten hold about an eighth. Sequencing was carried out using peripheral blood. This TCR derives from a woman aged 80 or older with COVID-19, enrolled during active disease.

This CDR3 is CASSPPRGAMYNEQFF. CDR3 nucleotides: TGTGCCAGCTCACCACCGCGGGGGGCCATGTACAATGAGCAGTTCTTC. The chain uses TRBV18 and TRBJ2-1, with 8 bases aligning to TRBD2. The V segment lost 0 bases and the J segment 4 bases; nucleotides outside the gene matches: 5. The CDR3 has 16 residues. CDR1 and CDR2 (germline): KGHSH, LQKENI.